This is a list of T cell receptor beta chains from one sample in a study of blood T cells in healthy people across ages. TCRdb itself ran the 5' RACE reads through MiXCR, one entry per CDR3 protein. This table has around 900,000 distinct CDR3 sequences, roughly half appearing once. Sample: blood. Receptors originate from a woman aged 60-75 years in good health. Each CDR3 is given with its conserved first and last residue. D genes are given only for firm matches. Clone sizes are given selectively: once, few, many, or a class where the clone is expanded.

-	TRBJ2-1	TRBV5-1	-	TGCGCCAGCAGCTTGGGGGCCTATTCCAATGAGCAGTTCTTC	CASSLGAYSNEQFF
TRBD1	TRBJ2-7	TRBV29-1	few	TGCAGCGTTGAAGGAGCAGGGGGCCTTTTTTACGAGCAGTACTTC	CSVEGAGGLFYEQYF
-	TRBJ1-5	TRBV6-5	-	TGTGCCAGCACGAGGCGGGAAAATCAGCCCCAGCATTTT	CASTRRENQPQHF
-	TRBJ1-6	TRBV30	-	TGTGCCTGGAGTGTACAGGAATTGTCACCCCTCCACTTT	CAWSVQELSPLHF
-	TRBJ1-1	TRBV4-3	-	TGCGCCAGCAGCCAAGTTGACAGATACACTGAAGCTTTCTTT	CASSQVDRYTEAFF
-	TRBJ2-7	TRBV7-9	-	TGTGCCAGCAGCCTTGTGGGGAGCGGCTCCTACGAGCAGTACTTC	CASSLVGSGSYEQYF
-	TRBJ2-1	TRBV29-1	-	TGCAGCGTGCCCGGGACTCGCAGGCGGCAGTTCTTC	CSVPGTRRRQFF
-	TRBJ1-2	TRBV4-3	-	TGCGCCAGCAGCCAAGCCCCCAGCGAGAGCTACACCTTC	CASSQAPSESYTF
-	TRBJ1-5	TRBV21-1	-	TGTAGCAACACCGGCATCAATCAGCCCCAGCATTTT	CSNTGINQPQHF
-	TRBJ2-3	TRBV9	few	TGTGCCAGCAGCGTAGGGGGCGGGCCCAGCACAGATACGCAGTATTTT	CASSVGGGPSTDTQYF
-	TRBJ1-6	TRBV28	-	TGTGCCAGCAGTCGTACTAATAATTCACCCCTCCACTTT	CASSRTNNSPLHF
-	TRBJ2-7	TRBV3-1	once	TGTGCCAGCAGCCAAGATTTTGGGTACGGCGAGCAGTACTTC	CASSQDFGYGEQYF
TRBD2	TRBJ2-7	TRBV7-8	-	TGTGCCAGCAGCCTAGCGGGAGGCGTTCTTTTTTACGAGCAGTACTTC	CASSLAGGVLFYEQYF
TRBD1	TRBJ2-5	TRBV29-1	many	TGCAGCGTATCGGACAGGACCCAAGAGACCCAGTACTTC	CSVSDRTQETQYF
-	TRBJ2-5	TRBV15	once	TGTGCCGCCAGCAGAGATCCGGCGGGGCAAGAGACCCAGTACTTC	CAASRDPAGQETQYF
TRBD1	TRBJ2-1	TRBV15	few	TGTGCCACCAGCAGAACCCCGGGACAGTACAATGAGCAGTTCTTC	CATSRTPGQYNEQFF
TRBD2	TRBJ2-3	TRBV9	-	TGTGCCAGCAGCGTTAGCGGGAGTAGTACAGATACGCAGTATTTT	CASSVSGSSTDTQYF
-	TRBJ2-5	TRBV7-2	many	TGTGCCAGCAGCTCAGGCAGGGCCCAGTACTTC	CASSSGRAQYF
-	TRBJ2-7	TRBV18	few	TGTGCCAGCTCACCAGAAACAGAAGAGCAGTACTTC	CASSPETEEQYF
TRBD1	TRBJ1-6	TRBV7-2	-	TGTGCCAGCAGACGCCGGGACAGGGATAATTCACCCCTCCACTTT	CASRRRDRDNSPLHF
-	TRBJ2-2	TRBV5-5	-	TGTGCCAGCACTCGGGCGGGGAACACCGGGGAGCTGTTTTTT	CASTRAGNTGELFF